Many counts were recorded for the clone carrying this T cell receptor beta chain. The antigen remains unidentified. Profiles of TCR beta VDJ and CDR3 were generated from a genomic DNA template. TCRdb reanalysed the reads using MiXCR and keeps one entry per CDR3 protein. The repertoire holds some 180,000 distinct CDR3 sequences, with approximately 45% as singletons. The CDR3 has 13 residues. Trimming removed 4 bases at V and 5 bases at J, with 9 bases between. This sample is drawn from a study of CD8+CD57+ T cells in acquired aplastic anemia. At the level of the study: The study obtained an average of about 3.4 ug of DNA from sorted CD4+ and CD8+ cells. Researchers reported that healthy donors averaged about 10 million reads for CD4+ cells. Overall study results and limits: Between patients and controls, about 30 CD8+ CDR3 sequences were found in common. CD8+ Simpson's diversity did not differ significantly between patients and controls.

This rearrangement joins TRBV12-3 or TRBV12-4 to TRBJ1-3, with D perhaps TRBD1 (6 bases). The clonotype comes from a human donor in good health. The sequenced material came from sorted CD4+, CD8+, or CD8+CD57+ T cells (not recorded which) from PBMCs. This CDR3 is CASSSGQRNTIYF. For the CDR3, the DNA is TGTGCCAGCAGTTCAGGACAGCGAAACACCATATATTTT.